A single sample is the source of the 32 T cell receptor beta chains below, sequenced in a study of blood T cell repertoires in COVID-19. Sequencing used immunoSEQ multiplex PCR; TCRdb keeps in-frame clones, though not all of them. The sample has around 390,000 clones, around 87% seen once; the top ten hold approximately 9.3%. The specimen was PBMCs or T cells enriched from blood (not recorded which). Receptor source: a woman in her 50s who had recovered from COVID-19.

The rearrangement uses TRBV12-3 or TRBV12-4 and TRBJ1-1, with D possibly being TRBD1 (5 bases). The V and J ends lost 3 bases and 5 bases respectively, with 10 bases between them. The CDR3 sequence is 13 residues long. CDR3 coding DNA: TGTGCCAGCAGTTTCGGGGGGAGGACTGAAGCTTTCTTT. Encoded protein: CASSFGGRTEAFF.

The CDR3 nucleotides read TGTGCCAGCAGCTCCAGGGAACGGGCGTCTGGAAACACCATATATTTT. This sequence encodes CASSSRERASGNTIYF. The chain couples TRBV7-8 to TRBJ1-3; D may be TRBD1 (5 bases). The CDR3 has 16 residues. The germline V gene encodes CDR1 SGHVS and CDR2 FQNEAQ. Between the trimmed V and J ends, which lost 4 bases and 1 base, there was a span of 14 bases.

This chain joins TRBV30 and TRBJ2-7, with 9 bases that match TRBD1. This CDR3 comprises 17 residues. CDR1 is GTSNPN, CDR2 SVGIG, per germline (reference sequence). Losses at the gene ends were 0 bases for V and 4 bases for J; bases not matched to a gene: 13. As DNA, the CDR3 is TGTGCCTGGAGTGTGTCACCCCTGGACAGGGGTCGGTACGAGCAGTACTTC. Its translation is CAWSVSPLDRGRYEQYF.

About this clone: Other DNA sequences in this specimen translate into the identical CDR3. The rearrangement uses TRBV7-3 and TRBJ2-1; D might be TRBD2 (6 bases). The germline V and J ends were trimmed by 0 bases and 8 bases, with 8 bases remaining between them. CDR1 is SGHTA and CDR2 is FQGTGA in the germline V gene. The CDR3 is 13 residues long. DNA for the CDR3: TGTGCCAGCAGCTTAACGAGCGGGTATGAGCAGTTCTTC. Protein product: CASSLTSGYEQFF.

This clone appeared a few times. The chain links TRBV29-1 to TRBJ2-1; D gene ambiguous. Trimming removed 6 bases at V and 6 bases at J, with 21 bases between. Germline loops: CDR1 SQVTM, CDR2 ANQGSEA. The CDR3 has 15 amino acids. CDR3 DNA: TGCAGCGTGATCCATCTTGAAATCGGGTCCAATGAGCAGTTCTTC. Amino acid sequence: CSVIHLEIGSNEQFF.

This clone was seen a handful of times. CDR3 loop: CAIRPGQGNTIYF. In DNA, the CDR3 is TGTGCCATCAGGCCGGGACAGGGAAACACCATATATTTT. V usage is TRBV10-3 and J usage is TRBJ1-3, with TRBD1 matching over 7 bases. This CDR3 is 13 amino acids long. The V and J ends lost 6 bases and 4 bases, in that order; junction bases with no gene match: 3. CDR1 and CDR2 from the germline V gene are ENHRY and SYGVKD.

The chain combines TRBV19 with TRBJ1-6, with 7 bases fitting TRBD1. The length of the CDR3 is 18 residues. Germline V lookup: CDR1 LNHDA, CDR2 SQIVND (reference sequence). V was pared by 6 bases and J by 7 bases, with 18 bases of the junction left unmatched. CDR3 in DNA: TGTGCCAGTAGCGTAACTACGAACAGGGGTAGGACCAATTCACCCCTCCACTTT. Encoded protein: CASSVTTNRGRTNSPLHF.

The chain employs TRBV6-5 and TRBJ1-2; 7 bases agree with TRBD1. Germline assignment: CDR1 MNHEY and CDR2 SVGAGI. J gave up 0 bases and V 0 bases, and 4 bases lay outside the gene matches. This CDR3 spans 16 amino acids. For the CDR3, the DNA is TGTGCCAGCAGTTACTCCAGGGACAGCCCTAACTATGGCTACACCTTC. This encodes CASSYSRDSPNYGYTF.

The genes are TRBV3-1 (or the pseudogene TRBV3-2) and TRBJ1-6; the D is unclear. The germline V gene has CDR1 LGHDT and CDR2 YNNKEL (reference sequence). V was cut by 3 bases and J by 7 bases, with 13 bases left in between. The CDR3 is made up of 15 amino acids. CDR3 nucleotides: TGTGCCAGCAGCCATCGAGGGAATCGGAATTCACCCCTCCACTTT. It encodes CASSHRGNRNSPLHF.

The rearrangement links TRBV10-3 to TRBJ2-3, with 11 positions matching TRBD1. This CDR3 comprises 16 residues. Trimming at V came to 6 bases and at J to 3 bases, leaving 8 bases not matched to a gene. CDR1 ENHRY and CDR2 SYGVKD come from the germline V gene. CDR3 amino acids: CAISLSDRGRTDTQYF. The CDR3, as DNA: TGTGCCATCAGCTTGTCGGACAGGGGGCGGACAGATACGCAGTATTTT.

Points on this clone: Other DNA sequences from this sample encode an identical CDR3 as well. The chain uses TRBV28 and TRBJ2-7; D is uncertain. CDR3 length: 16 amino acids. Trimming stripped 6 bases from V and 0 bases from J, with 18 bases between. Looked up from germline, CDR1 is MDHEN and CDR2 is SYDVKM. The CDR3 here is CASRPNSLKSSYEQYF. In nucleotides, the CDR3 is TGTGCCAGCAGACCAAACAGCCTCAAAAGCTCCTACGAGCAGTACTTC.

V is TRBV7-9 and J is TRBJ1-1; a weak D match, TRBD1 (6 bases). The CDR3 is 12 residues long. Trimming took off 6 bases at V and 11 bases at J, with 16 bases between the two ends. Germline values: CDR1 SEHNR, CDR2 FQNEAQ (reference sequence). The CDR3 sequence: CASRETGFTAFF. The CDR3 coding sequence is TGTGCCAGCAGAGAAACAGGGTTTACGGCTTTCTTT. The full variable domain, with the rest looked up from reference TRBV7-9 and TRBJ1-1, is DTGVSQNPRHKITKRGQNVTFRCDPISEHNRLYWYRQTLGQGPEFLTYFQNEAQLEKSRLLSDRFSAERPKGSFSTLEIQRTEQGDSAMYLCASRETGFTAFFGQGTRLTVV.

This sequence joins TRBV6-6 and TRBJ1-4; D is unclear. The CDR3 is 11 residues long. Germline CDR1 and CDR2: MNHNY and SVGAGI (reference sequence). V lost 7 bases and J 5 bases, leaving 5 bases between the germline ends. The CDR3 DNA sequence: TGTGCCAGCATCGGGAATGAAAAACTGTTTTTT. As protein: CASIGNEKLFF.

This sequence joins TRBV5-1 and TRBJ1-2, with D uncertain. The germline gives CDR1 SGHRS, CDR2 YFSETQ. Trimming took off 2 bases at V and 2 bases at J, with 7 bases between the two ends. The CDR3 runs to 13 residues. The CDR3 here is CASSFSENYGYTF. In DNA, the CDR3 is TGCGCCAGCAGCTTTTCAGAAAACTATGGCTACACCTTC.

CDR3 sequence: CASSPTGQGPYQPQHF. CDR3 nucleotide sequence: TGTGCCAGCAGCCCCACCGGACAGGGACCCTATCAGCCCCAGCATTTT. The rearrangement links TRBV11-2 to TRBJ1-5, with 8 bases matching TRBD1. CDR3 length: 16 amino acids. V trimming: 5 bases; J trimming: 5 bases; junction bases outside the gene matches: 11. The germline V gene encodes CDR1 SGHAT and CDR2 FQNNGV.

The sample holds one count of this clone. The chain joins TRBV2 to TRBJ1-1; perhaps TRBD1 as D (5 bases). From germline, CDR1 is SNHLY and CDR2 FYNNEI. The CDR3 loop spans 14 amino acids. V was shortened by 6 bases and J by 5 bases, with 16 bases between the two germline ends. The CDR3: CASSAEGRRTEAFF. In DNA form, the CDR3 reads TGTGCCAGCAGCGCTGAGGGGAGGAGGACTGAAGCTTTCTTT.

The chain carries TRBV5-6 and TRBJ1-1; D is ambiguous. V lost 4 bases, J lost 2 bases, and 12 bases lay in between. The germline V gene encodes CDR1 SGHDT and CDR2 YYEEEE. This CDR3 is built from 14 residues. The CDR3 is CASSGDLRNTEAFF. CDR3 coding DNA: TGTGCCAGCAGCGGCGACTTGAGAAACACTGAAGCTTTCTTT. The full variable domain, completed using reference TRBV5-6 and TRBJ1-1, is DAGVTQSPTHLIKTRGQQVTLRCSPKSGHDTVSWYQQALGQGPQFIFQYYEEEERQRGNFPDRFSGHQFPNYSSELNVNALLLGDSALYLCASSGDLRNTEAFFGQGTRLTVV.

The rearrangement links TRBV7-2 to TRBJ2-1, with D possibly being TRBD1 (5 bases). Germline V gene data show CDR1 as SGHTA and CDR2 as FQGNSA. V was trimmed by 5 bases and J by 4 bases, leaving 18 bases between them. CDR3 length: 16 residues. This chain's CDR3 is CASSLGAGSPYNEQFF. CDR3 nucleotides: TGTGCCAGCAGCCTAGGGGCCGGCTCACCTTACAATGAGCAGTTCTTC.

This clone is a singleton in its sample. The chain recombines TRBV11-2 with TRBJ2-7; possibly TRBD2 for D (7 bases). The length of the CDR3 is 14 residues. V lost 5 bases, J lost 5 bases, and 16 bases lay in between. CDR1 is SGHAT and CDR2 is FQNNGV in the germline V gene. CDR3 nucleotides: TGTGCCAGCAGCCTAAGGGGGGGGGTACACGAGCAGTACTTC. Protein sequence: CASSLRGGVHEQYF.

V and J are TRBV11-3 and TRBJ1-6; TRBD1 might be the D (6 bases). The germline gives CDR1 SGHNT, CDR2 YENEEA. This CDR3 has 14 amino acids. V lost 7 bases and J lost 10, with 17 bases in between. The DNA for the CDR3 is TGTGCCAGCAAAGGACAGCCGAGCGGATCACCCCTCCACTTT. Amino acid sequence: CASKGQPSGSPLHF.

This clone occurred once. The chain recombines TRBV12-3 or TRBV12-4 with TRBJ2-7; D gene unclear. The CDR3 runs 13 residues. Between the trimmed V and J ends, which lost 0 bases and 6 bases, there was a span of 9 bases. The CDR3 bases are TGTGCCAGCAGTTTAGCCGCGGCGAGCGAGCAGTACTTC. Its protein product is CASSLAAASEQYF.

This clone appeared once. The V gene is TRBV5-5, the J gene TRBJ1-2, with a possible D match to TRBD1 (6 bases). This CDR3 contains 13 residues. From germline, CDR1 is SGHKS and CDR2 YYEKEE (reference sequence). Trimming removed 3 bases from V and 6 bases from J, with 12 bases in between. The CDR3 region has the DNA TGTGCCAGCAGCTCATGGACAGACAATGGCTACACCTTC. The encoded protein is CASSSWTDNGYTF.

This clone was observed a handful of times. V gene TRBV10-3 combines with J gene TRBJ1-4, with TRBD1 as a possible D gene (5 bases). V was trimmed by 6 bases and J by 6 bases, leaving 20 bases between them. The CDR3 is 16 amino acids. Per germline, CDR1 ENHRY and CDR2 SYGVKD. The CDR3 DNA reads TGTGCCATCAGCGCGGGACCCGGCTTTTCCGATGAAAAACTGTTTTTT. Its protein is CAISAGPGFSDEKLFF.

This clone was recorded a few times. The genes are TRBV6-1 and TRBJ1-2, with unresolved D. V was cut by 2 bases and J by 3 bases, with 19 bases left in between. This CDR3 contains 17 residues. Germline CDR1 reads MNHNS; CDR2 reads SASEGT. CDR3 region: CASSERGSGRVHYGYTF. Here the CDR3 DNA reads TGTGCCAGCAGTGAACGAGGGTCGGGTAGGGTACACTATGGCTACACCTTC.

V and J are TRBV5-1 and TRBJ2-7; 7 bases fit TRBD1. This CDR3 is built from 16 residues. The V gene's germline CDR1 is SGHRS and CDR2 YFSETQ. V lost 0 bases, J lost 2 bases, and 8 bases stayed unmatched. CDR3 sequence (DNA): TGCGCCAGCAGCTTGGATGGGACCGGGACAGCCTACGAGCAGTACTTC. It encodes CASSLDGTGTAYEQYF.

The CDR3 spells CASSYMGGLDGYTF. The DNA of the CDR3 is TGTGCCAGCAGTTACATGGGGGGGCTGGACGGCTACACCTTC. The chain has TRBV6-2 or TRBV6-3 and TRBJ1-2; tentatively, D is TRBD1 (6 bases). The CDR3 has 14 amino acids. In germline, CDR1 is MNHEY, CDR2 SVGEGT. V was shortened by 2 bases and J by 8 bases, with 15 bases between the two germline ends.

The V call is TRBV28, the J call TRBJ1-5; D unclear. CDR3 length: 16 amino acids. The V and J ends lost 3 bases and 3 bases respectively, with 15 bases between them. Germline loops: CDR1 MDHEN, CDR2 SYDVKM. The CDR3 DNA reads as TGTGCCAGCAGTTTTCTCCTGGGAGGCGACAATCAGCCCCAGCATTTT. Amino acids: CASSFLLGGDNQPQHF.

This clone was counted only a few times. Other DNA sequences from this sample encode an identical CDR3 as well. The genes are TRBV5-1 and TRBJ2-7, with 10 bases aligning to TRBD2. The CDR3 runs to 15 residues. V lost 0 bases, J lost 3 bases, and 3 bases stayed unmatched. Germline loops: CDR1 SGHRS, CDR2 YFSETQ. Here the CDR3 DNA reads TGCGCCAGCAGCTTGGGTCTAGCGGGGGACTACGAGCAGTACTTC. This encodes CASSLGLAGDYEQYF.

The chain is built from TRBV4-1 and TRBJ2-2, with 10 bases aligning to TRBD1. The CDR3 is made up of 16 amino acids. The trim removed 3 bases at V and 4 bases at J, leaving 5 bases unmatched. Germline V gene data show CDR1 as MGHRA and CDR2 as YSYEKL. CDR3 residues: CASSHPGQGFTGELFF. CDR3 sequence (DNA): TGCGCCAGCAGCCACCCGGGACAGGGGTTCACCGGGGAGCTGTTTTTT.

V gene TRBV3-1 (or the pseudogene TRBV3-2) combines with J gene TRBJ1-2; 8 bases align to TRBD1. Germline V lookup: CDR1 LGHDT, CDR2 YNNKEL (reference sequence). The CDR3 has 17 residues. The junction had 8 bases not matched to a gene; V was cut back by 2 bases and J by 0 bases. The chain's CDR3 is CASSQRQGATANYGYTF. CDR3 sequence (DNA): TGTGCCAGCAGCCAACGGCAGGGGGCTACAGCTAACTATGGCTACACCTTC.

This clone was detected only once. This sequence joins TRBV7-3 and TRBJ1-1, with D unclear. Germline assignment: CDR1 SGHTA and CDR2 FQGTGA. The V and J ends lost 1 base and 1 base respectively, with 4 bases between them. This CDR3 has 13 residues. CDR3 protein: CASSLSRNTEAFF. The CDR3 DNA reads TGTGCCAGCAGCTTAAGCAGGAACACTGAAGCTTTCTTT.

This clone was detected once. V gene TRBV14 combines with J gene TRBJ1-1, with D tentatively TRBD1 (5 bases). V lost 3 bases, J lost 8 bases, and 7 bases lay in between. This CDR3 contains 11 residues. CDR1 is SGHDN and CDR2 is FVKESK in the germline V gene. CDR3 sequence: CASSHRQEAFF. For the CDR3, the DNA is TGTGCCAGCAGCCATCGACAGGAAGCTTTCTTT.